The clone carrying this T cell receptor beta chain was detected many times. Antigen specificity is unknown. The record originates from a study of spatial heterogeneity in lung cancer. Study information: Beta-chain sequences were consistently detected more often than alpha-chain sequences. Whole-study findings and limits: Expanded intratumoral alpha and beta TCR counts tracked tumor mutation counts.

The library protocol tagged each TCR cDNA with a unique molecular identifier. MiXCR, applied by TCRdb to the 5' RACE reads, yields one record per CDR3 protein. The sample has 20,000 to 30,000 distinct CDR3 sequences, approximately 9% seen once. Germline CDR1 and CDR2: SEHNR and FQNEAQ (reference sequence). V lost 1 base and J 0 bases, leaving 4 bases between the germline ends. The CDR3 sequence is 15 residues long. Sample time point: sample taken at primary tumor resection. The sequence came from a male donor with early-stage non-small cell lung cancer. Source: lung tumor tissue, taken at surgery. The chain has TRBV7-9 and TRBJ2-6; no definite D call. CDR3 sequence reads: CASSLGTSGANVLTF. The DNA for the CDR3 is TGTGCCAGCAGCTTAGGTACCTCTGGGGCCAACGTCCTGACTTTC.